This TCR beta chain appears in the sequencing data of a study of shared clonotypes between healthy human individuals. This CDR3 spans 14 amino acids. Germline CDR1 is LGHNA and CDR2 is YNFKEQ. Trimming pared 4 bases from V and 4 bases from J, leaving 14 bases between. Of note for this clone: Its antigen is undetermined.

The assay was carried out at the deep level. TCRdb keeps only in-frame clones here, not all; method: immunoSEQ multiplex PCR. The sample has a few million clones, over 85% seen once. Nashville, Tennessee was home to all donors, each a Caucasian adult. Study-level points and caveats: The generation probabilities recorded for non-shared clonotypes fell below those of clonotypes shared by all four donors.

The sequence derives from a man between 18 and 35 years old in good health. Some clones in this sample may be carry-over from other donors' samples. The sequencing input was naive CD4+ T cells from PBMCs. Subset of the sample: CD45RA+ positively selected. The J gene is TRBJ2-7, the V gene TRBV4-2; D uncertain. CDR3 bases: TGTGCCAGCAGCCCAGGCGGTAGCTCGTACGAGCAGTACTTC. It specifies CASSPGGSSYEQYF.